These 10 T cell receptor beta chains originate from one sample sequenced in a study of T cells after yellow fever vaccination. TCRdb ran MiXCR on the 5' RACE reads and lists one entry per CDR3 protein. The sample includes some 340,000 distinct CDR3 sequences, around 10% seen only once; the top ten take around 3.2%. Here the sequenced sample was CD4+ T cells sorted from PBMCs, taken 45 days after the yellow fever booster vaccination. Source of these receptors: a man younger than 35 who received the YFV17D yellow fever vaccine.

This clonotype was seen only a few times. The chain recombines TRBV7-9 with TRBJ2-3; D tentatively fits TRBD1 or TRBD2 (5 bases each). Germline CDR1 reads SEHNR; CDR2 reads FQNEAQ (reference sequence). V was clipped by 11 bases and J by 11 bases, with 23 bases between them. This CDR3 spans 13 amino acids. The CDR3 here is CAGCRDPTWEQYF. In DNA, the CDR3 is TGTGCCGGTTGCCGGGACCCCACCTGGGAGCAGTATTTT.

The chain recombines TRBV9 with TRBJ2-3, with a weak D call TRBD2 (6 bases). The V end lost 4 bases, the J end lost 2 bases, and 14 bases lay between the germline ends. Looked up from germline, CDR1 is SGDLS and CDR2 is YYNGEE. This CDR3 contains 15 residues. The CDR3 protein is CASSPNVADTDTQYF. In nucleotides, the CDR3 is TGTGCCAGCAGCCCAAATGTAGCGGACACAGATACGCAGTATTTT.

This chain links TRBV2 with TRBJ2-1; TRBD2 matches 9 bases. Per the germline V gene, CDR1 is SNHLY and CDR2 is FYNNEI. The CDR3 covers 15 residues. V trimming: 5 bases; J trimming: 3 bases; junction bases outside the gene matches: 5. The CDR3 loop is CASSQSGGSYNEQFF. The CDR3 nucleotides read TGTGCCAGCAGTCAGAGCGGGGGGAGCTACAATGAGCAGTTCTTC.

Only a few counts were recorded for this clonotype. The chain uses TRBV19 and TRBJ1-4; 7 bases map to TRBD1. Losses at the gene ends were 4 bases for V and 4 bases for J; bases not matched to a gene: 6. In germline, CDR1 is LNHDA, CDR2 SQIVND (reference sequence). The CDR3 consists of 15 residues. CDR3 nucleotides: TGTGCCAGTAGTAAGACAGGGATCTTTAATGAAAAACTGTTTTTT. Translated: CASSKTGIFNEKLFF.

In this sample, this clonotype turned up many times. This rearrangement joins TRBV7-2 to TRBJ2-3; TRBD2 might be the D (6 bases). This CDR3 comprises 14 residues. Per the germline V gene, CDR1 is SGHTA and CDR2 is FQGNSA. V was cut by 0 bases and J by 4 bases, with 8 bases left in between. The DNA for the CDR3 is TGTGCCAGCAGCTTAGCGGGGAGGTCAGATACGCAGTATTTT. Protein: CASSLAGRSDTQYF.

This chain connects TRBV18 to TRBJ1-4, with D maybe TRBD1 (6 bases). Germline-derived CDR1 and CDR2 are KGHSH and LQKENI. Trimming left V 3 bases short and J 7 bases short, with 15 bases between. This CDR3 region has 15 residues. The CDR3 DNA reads TGTGCCAGCTCACCCGGAGGGACAACCGGTGAAAAACTGTTTTTT. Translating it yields CASSPGGTTGEKLFF.

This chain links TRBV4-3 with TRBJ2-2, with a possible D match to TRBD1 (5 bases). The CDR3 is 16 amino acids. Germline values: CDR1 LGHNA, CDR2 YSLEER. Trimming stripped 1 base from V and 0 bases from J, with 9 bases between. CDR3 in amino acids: CASSQVSGTNTGELFF. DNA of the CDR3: TGCGCCAGCAGCCAAGTTTCAGGGACGAACACCGGGGAGCTGTTTTTT.

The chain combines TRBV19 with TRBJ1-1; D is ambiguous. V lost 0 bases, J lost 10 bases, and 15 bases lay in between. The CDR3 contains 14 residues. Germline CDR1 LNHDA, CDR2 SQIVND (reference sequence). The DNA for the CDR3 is TGTGCCAGTAGTATAGATACCGGAAGGGATGGAGCTTTCTTT. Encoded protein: CASSIDTGRDGAFF.

In nucleotides, the CDR3 is TGTGCCAGCAGCCCCTGGGACAGGGGGGGGACTGAAGCTTTCTTT. Protein product: CASSPWDRGGTEAFF. This chain uses TRBV7-2 with TRBJ1-1; TRBD1 aligns across 11 bases. Germline values: CDR1 SGHTA, CDR2 FQGNSA. The CDR3 length is 15 residues. J was trimmed by 5 bases and V by 5 bases; bases with no gene match: 7.

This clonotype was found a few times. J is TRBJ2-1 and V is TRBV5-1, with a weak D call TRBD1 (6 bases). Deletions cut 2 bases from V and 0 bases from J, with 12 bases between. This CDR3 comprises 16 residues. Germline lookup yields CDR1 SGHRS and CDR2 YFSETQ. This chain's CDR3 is CASSFGTGSSYNEQFF. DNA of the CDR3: TGCGCCAGCAGCTTTGGAACAGGGAGCTCCTACAATGAGCAGTTCTTC.